Listed below are T cell receptor beta chains from one sample, sequenced in a study of control samples from healthy donors and cancer patients. The method was immunoSEQ multiplex PCR; TCRdb's version includes in-frame clones alone and lacks a portion of them. The data show over 85,000 clones, approximately 88% seen once. The specimen sequenced was PBMCs. These TCRs come from a woman aged 50 to 60 with colorectal cancer. Each CDR3 is given with its conserved first and last residue. The D gene is left open where the match is weak. Rows give clone size only sometimes, using once, few, many, or a class for an expanded clone.

j_call v_call d_call clone_size cdr3_aa cdr3_nt
TRBJ1-2 TRBV7-2 TRBD1 - CASSSGTGNYGYTF TGTGCCAGCAGCTCAGGGACAGGGAACTATGGCTACACCTTC
TRBJ2-2 TRBV6-5 - once CASSYRVSWELFF TGTGCCAGCAGTTACAGGGTTAGTTGGGAGCTGTTTTTT
TRBJ2-5 TRBV5-4 TRBD2 - CASSLDLASGGGETQYF TGTGCCAGCAGCTTGGATCTGGCTAGCGGGGGTGGAGAGACCCAGTACTTC
TRBJ1-1 TRBV7-9 - - CASSSGVSSTEAFF TGTGCCAGCAGCTCAGGAGTATCTTCCACTGAAGCTTTCTTT
TRBJ1-5 TRBV5-6 - once CASSLTGNVDQPQHF TGTGCCAGCAGCTTGACAGGGAATGTCGATCAGCCCCAGCATTTT
TRBJ2-3 TRBV29-1 - - CSVESVVRSTDTQYF TGCAGCGTTGAATCGGTTGTTCGGTCCACAGATACGCAGTATTTT
TRBJ1-5 TRBV24-1 - - CATSDPGDHQPQHF TGTGCCACCAGTGACCCTGGGGACCATCAGCCCCAGCATTTT
TRBJ1-5 TRBV23-1 - - CASSQSQLRGYSNQPQHF TGCGCCAGCAGTCAATCCCAGTTGCGGGGATATAGCAATCAGCCCCAGCATTTT
TRBJ2-3 TRBV5-5 - - CASSAHTQYF TGTGCCAGCAGCGCCCATACGCAGTATTTT
TRBJ1-1 TRBV6-5 TRBD1 - CATRTGLNTEAFF TGTGCCACCCGGACAGGTTTGAACACTGAAGCTTTCTTT
TRBJ2-3 TRBV28 TRBD1 few CASNGQGTDTQYF TGTGCCAGCAACGGACAGGGCACAGATACGCAGTATTTT
TRBJ1-1 TRBV4-1 - - CASSQEGLGVNTEAFF TGCGCCAGCAGCCAAGAAGGCTTGGGTGTGAACACTGAAGCTTTCTTT
TRBJ2-2 TRBV7-3 TRBD1 few CASSLSYVTGKAGELFF TGTGCCAGCAGCTTAAGCTATGTGACAGGGAAAGCCGGGGAGCTGTTTTTT
TRBJ1-5 TRBV30 - - CAWSTQDNQPQHF TGTGCCTGGAGTACCCAGGACAATCAGCCCCAGCATTTT
TRBJ2-1 TRBV5-8 TRBD1 - CASPRDRVRNEQFF TGTGCCAGCCCCCGGGACAGGGTAAGGAATGAGCAGTTCTTC
TRBJ1-2 TRBV19 TRBD1 - CASSNRDSAGYTF TGTGCCAGTAGTAACCGGGACAGTGCTGGCTACACCTTC
TRBJ1-1 TRBV19 - once CASRGLLTNTEAFF TGTGCCAGTAGGGGCCTTCTGACGAACACTGAAGCTTTCTTT
TRBJ2-5 TRBV18 - - CASSPGRAETQYF TGTGCCAGCTCACCAGGGAGAGCGGAGACCCAGTACTTC
TRBJ2-6 TRBV6-5 - once CASGGSSGANVLTF TGTGCCAGTGGGGGGAGCTCTGGGGCCAACGTCCTGACTTTC
TRBJ2-3 TRBV5-1 - - CASSYQGRTDTQYF TGCGCCAGCAGCTATCAGGGGAGAACAGATACGCAGTATTTT
TRBJ2-1 TRBV28 - - CASRAKLEGYNEQFF TGTGCCAGCAGGGCGAAACTCGAGGGCTACAATGAGCAGTTCTTC
TRBJ2-1 TRBV2 TRBD2 - CASRGGVYNEQFF TGTGCCAGCCGCGGGGGAGTTTACAATGAGCAGTTCTTC
TRBJ1-2 TRBV2 TRBD1 - CASGTDNYGYTF TGTGCCAGTGGGACAGACAACTATGGCTACACCTTC
TRBJ2-6 TRBV6-1 - few CASRDLRLGANVLTF TGTGCCAGCCGTGATCTTAGGCTTGGGGCCAACGTCCTGACTTTC
TRBJ1-6 TRBV28 TRBD1 - CASQGAANSPLHF TGTGCCAGCCAGGGGGCCGCTAATTCACCCCTCCACTTT
TRBJ2-1 TRBV5-1 TRBD2 - CASGSGGSFYNEQFF TGCGCCAGCGGTAGCGGGGGGAGTTTTTACAATGAGCAGTTCTTC
TRBJ1-5 TRBV19 - - CASTWTFDQPQHF TGTGCCAGTACTTGGACTTTCGATCAGCCCCAGCATTTT
TRBJ2-3 TRBV5-1 TRBD1 - CASRRQGRNLDTQYF TGCGCCAGCAGAAGACAGGGACGGAACTTAGATACGCAGTATTTT
TRBJ1-6 TRBV5-5 - - CASSLGDNSPLHF TGTGCCAGCAGCTTGGGGGATAATTCACCCCTCCACTTT
TRBJ1-1 TRBV7-2 - - CASSPRVLNTEAFF TGTGCCAGCAGCCCCCGGGTGTTGAACACTGAAGCTTTCTTT
TRBJ1-2 TRBV7-9 - - CASSGKQGRYGYTF TGTGCCAGCAGCGGTAAACAGGGTCGCTATGGCTACACCTTC
TRBJ1-2 TRBV2 - - CASSARLEGYTF TGTGCCAGCAGCGCCAGACTAGAAGGCTACACCTTC
TRBJ1-2 TRBV5-1 - - CASSLDTYGYTF TGCGCCAGCAGCTTAGACACGTATGGCTACACCTTC
TRBJ1-4 TRBV5-8 - once CASSAGTASEKLFF TGTGCCAGCAGCGCCGGGACGGCCAGTGAAAAACTGTTTTTT
TRBJ2-2 TRBV3-1/TRBV3-2 - - CASSRGTNDNTGELFF TGTGCCAGCAGCCGCGGGACAAATGATAACACCGGGGAGCTGTTTTTT
TRBJ1-5 TRBV10-1 TRBD1 - CASSPTMTGGHQPQHF TGCGCCAGCAGCCCGACCATGACAGGGGGTCATCAGCCCCAGCATTTT
TRBJ1-3 TRBV30 - - CAWSVLGGSGNTIYF TGTGCCTGGAGTGTACTAGGGGGCTCTGGAAACACCATATATTTT
TRBJ1-2 TRBV12-3/TRBV12-4 - - CASSSRDVYGYTF TGTGCCAGCAGTTCCCGGGACGTCTATGGCTACACCTTC
TRBJ2-5 TRBV24-1 - - CATSDFLTGQETQYF TGTGCCACCAGTGATTTTTTGACAGGCCAAGAGACCCAGTACTTC
TRBJ1-3 TRBV28 - - CASRGPQAGNTIYF TGTGCCAGCAGAGGACCTCAAGCTGGAAACACCATATATTTT
TRBJ2-6 TRBV19 - - CASSMQSGANVLTF TGTGCCAGTAGTATGCAGTCTGGGGCCAACGTCCTGACTTTC
TRBJ1-6 TRBV5-5 - - CASSFRGPNSPLHF TGTGCCAGCAGCTTCCGCGGTCCTAATTCACCCCTCCACTTT
TRBJ2-5 TRBV7-9 - - CASSRLAAGRETQYF TGTGCCAGCAGCAGGTTAGCGGCGGGGAGGGAGACCCAGTACTTC